The rows below give T cell receptor beta chains drawn from one sample of a study of T cell responses to AZD1222 COVID-19 vaccine. Data came from immunoSEQ multiplex PCR; TCRdb stores just in-frame clones and leaves some out. The data show about 140,000 clones, about 90% seen once. This specimen consisted of peripheral blood, obtained on day 0 of AZD1222 vaccination. Receptors originate from an adult in good health. The CDR3 runs from the conserved cysteine through the conserved F or W. A D gene is named only where the DNA matches it firmly. A row's size may be missing; if present it is once, few, many or a size class.

J: TRBJ1-3; size: .; V: TRBV7-9; D: .; DNA: TGTGCCAGCAGCATACAACAGGGAAGCTCTGGAAACACCATATATTTT; CDR3: CASSIQQGSSGNTIYF
J: TRBJ1-5; size: .; V: TRBV15; D: .; DNA: TGTGCCACCAGCAGTTCCTTTGGGGGCCAGCCCCAGCATTTT; CDR3: CATSSSFGGQPQHF
J: TRBJ2-5; size: .; V: TRBV5-4; D: TRBD2; DNA: TGTGCCAGCAGCTTGACCTTAGCGGGAGAGGAGACCCAGTACTTC; CDR3: CASSLTLAGEETQYF
J: TRBJ2-1; size: .; V: TRBV24-1; D: .; DNA: TGTGCCACCAGTGAGCGACCATGGGATGAGCAGTTCTTC; CDR3: CATSERPWDEQFF
J: TRBJ1-6; size: .; V: TRBV15; D: .; DNA: TGTGCCACCAGCACACTAAGGGGAGATTCACCCCTCCACTTT; CDR3: CATSTLRGDSPLHF
J: TRBJ1-1; size: .; V: TRBV11-2; D: .; DNA: TGTGCCAGCAGCTTAGGTTGGGGCACTGAAGCTTTCTTT; CDR3: CASSLGWGTEAFF
J: TRBJ1-5; size: .; V: TRBV11-2; D: .; DNA: TGTGCCAGCAGCTTAGAGGGGGGTCAGCCCCAGCATTTT; CDR3: CASSLEGGQPQHF
J: TRBJ1-2; size: .; V: TRBV10-3; D: .; DNA: TGTGCCACCGAACAAGGCTATGGCTACACCTTC; CDR3: CATEQGYGYTF
J: TRBJ1-2; size: .; V: TRBV7-9; D: .; DNA: TGTGCCAGCAACGTAATAGGACAAAAGAGGGACTATGGCTACACCTTC; CDR3: CASNVIGQKRDYGYTF
J: TRBJ1-1; size: .; V: TRBV25-1; D: .; DNA: TGTGCCAGCAGTGAATGGGGTGGGAACACTGAAGCTTTCTTT; CDR3: CASSEWGGNTEAFF
J: TRBJ2-7; size: .; V: TRBV30; D: .; DNA: TGTGCCTGGAGCCCTGAGAGCTACTACGAGCAGTACTTC; CDR3: CAWSPESYYEQYF
J: TRBJ2-2; size: .; V: TRBV18; D: TRBD1; DNA: TGTGCCAGCTCACGGGGACAGGGGAAGAACACCGGGGAGCTGTTTTTT; CDR3: CASSRGQGKNTGELFF
J: TRBJ1-5; size: .; V: TRBV18; D: .; DNA: TGTGCCAGCTCACCTGGGGGCGATCAGCCCCAGCATTTT; CDR3: CASSPGGDQPQHF
J: TRBJ2-7; size: .; V: TRBV4-2; D: .; DNA: TGTGCCAGCAGCCAAGAACCCCCGGGACAAGGGTACGAGCAGTACTTC; CDR3: CASSQEPPGQGYEQYF
J: TRBJ1-2; size: .; V: TRBV9; D: .; DNA: TGTGCCAGCAGCGTAGTTGGAGGGTCTAACTATGGCTACACCTTC; CDR3: CASSVVGGSNYGYTF
J: TRBJ1-1; size: .; V: TRBV29-1; D: .; DNA: TGCAGCGTTGGTATGGCTGAAGCTTTCTTT; CDR3: CSVGMAEAFF
J: TRBJ1-2; size: .; V: TRBV10-1; D: TRBD1; DNA: TGCGCCAGCAGTGAGAGGCAGGGGGCTGGGGGTGGCTACACCTTC; CDR3: CASSERQGAGGGYTF
J: TRBJ1-5; size: .; V: TRBV19; D: .; DNA: TGTGCCAGTAGTAGCATGGACCGGACTTATCAGCCCCAGCATTTT; CDR3: CASSSMDRTYQPQHF
J: TRBJ1-2; size: .; V: TRBV10-2; D: .; DNA: TGCGCCAGTACCCAATTAAACTATGGCTACACCTTC; CDR3: CASTQLNYGYTF
J: TRBJ1-1; size: .; V: TRBV27; D: .; DNA: TGTGCCAGCAGTGGGAGGGCCGCACTAGAAGCTTTCTTT; CDR3: CASSGRAALEAFF
J: TRBJ1-1; size: .; V: TRBV30; D: TRBD1; DNA: TGTGCCTGGGACAGGGTGAACACTGAAGCTTTCTTT; CDR3: CAWDRVNTEAFF
J: TRBJ1-3; size: .; V: TRBV28; D: TRBD1; DNA: TGTGCCAGCACCCCCGGGACAGTCTCTGGAAACACCATATATTTT; CDR3: CASTPGTVSGNTIYF
J: TRBJ1-6; size: .; V: TRBV18; D: TRBD1; DNA: TGTGCCAGCTCACCATTTACAGGGGTTGAGAATTCACCCCTCCACTTT; CDR3: CASSPFTGVENSPLHF
J: TRBJ1-1; size: once; V: TRBV6-5; D: .; DNA: TGTGCCACCAACCCTATCGGGACAATGCACACTGAAGCTTTCTTT; CDR3: CATNPIGTMHTEAFF
J: TRBJ2-1; size: .; V: TRBV5-1; D: .; DNA: TGCGCCAGCAGCTGGGGCCTTGAGCAGTTCTTC; CDR3: CASSWGLEQFF
J: TRBJ1-2; size: .; V: TRBV2; D: .; DNA: TGTGCCAGCAGCTACAGGGTTCCGAACTATGGCTACACCTTC; CDR3: CASSYRVPNYGYTF
J: TRBJ1-1; size: .; V: TRBV29-1; D: .; DNA: TGCAGCGTGGCAGGGTTGGCTACTGAAGCTTTCTTT; CDR3: CSVAGLATEAFF
J: TRBJ1-2; size: once; V: TRBV29-1; D: .; DNA: TGCAGCGTTGAGGTGTTCGGGCAGGCCCCGGGCTACACCTTC; CDR3: CSVEVFGQAPGYTF